The 7 T cell receptor beta chains presented below share a single source sample, sequenced in a study of blood T cell repertoires in COVID-19. The data were produced by immunoSEQ multiplex PCR, yet TCRdb's version contains in-frame clones alone and is incomplete. This repertoire shows 250,000 to 400,000 clones, 70% to 90% found once; its top ten account for around 1.6%. Source material: peripheral blood. The source is a woman between 25 and 40 years old with COVID-19, enrolled during active disease.

The chain links TRBV6-6 to TRBJ2-3; D gene ambiguous. CDR3 length: 15 residues. The germline gives CDR1 MNHNY, CDR2 SVGAGI (reference sequence). The V end lost 2 bases, the J end lost 6 bases, and 15 bases lay between the germline ends. The CDR3 coding sequence is TGTGCCAGCAGTTACCGCGTAGCCCGCCTTGATACGCAGTATTTT. Its protein is CASSYRVARLDTQYF.

This clone was counted once. V usage is TRBV18 and J usage is TRBJ2-1; 14 positions match TRBD2. Germline assignment: CDR1 KGHSH and CDR2 LQKENI. V lost 3 bases and J lost 6; bases outside the gene matches: 7. This CDR3 contains 17 residues. The CDR3 nucleotides are TGTGCCAGCTCACCGACTAGCGGGGGGGCCTCTGGCAATGAGCAGTTCTTC. Its protein product is CASSPTSGGASGNEQFF.

The J gene is TRBJ2-7, the V gene TRBV3-1 (or the pseudogene TRBV3-2); 7 bases are a match to TRBD1. Germline CDR1 reads LGHDT; CDR2 reads YNNKEL (reference sequence). The CDR3 runs 16 residues. J lost 5 bases, V lost 4 bases, and 14 bases had no gene match. The CDR3 DNA is TGTGCCAGCAGCCCGGGTCAATACAGGGGTAACAACGAGCAGTACTTC. Translated, it gives CASSPGQYRGNNEQYF.

Only one count was recorded for this clone. The chain employs TRBV5-5 and TRBJ2-5, with a tentative D call TRBD1 (5 bases). Germline CDR1 SGHKS, CDR2 YYEKEE (reference sequence). This CDR3 is 14 amino acids long. The V gene lost 3 bases and the J gene lost 5 bases, with 14 bases spanning the gap. CDR3 amino acids: CASSSNQGGETQYF. The CDR3, as DNA: TGTGCCAGCAGCTCGAATCAGGGTGGGGAGACCCAGTACTTC.

The V gene is TRBV6-1, the J gene TRBJ1-2; D is perhaps TRBD1 (5 bases). The ends were cut back, 3 bases at V and 6 bases at J, with 11 bases in the middle. Germline V gene lookup returns CDR1 MNHNS and CDR2 SASEGT. The length of the CDR3 is 13 residues. The CDR3: CASSDRDSDGYTF. DNA for the CDR3: TGTGCCAGCAGTGACAGGGACTCGGATGGCTACACCTTC.

V and J are TRBV5-6 and TRBJ1-4, with 7 bases matching TRBD1. Germline V gives CDR1 SGHDT, CDR2 YYEEEE. Losses at the gene ends were 4 bases for V and 6 bases for J; bases not matched to a gene: 9. The CDR3 runs 15 residues. CDR3 sequence: CASSRDSRQDEKLFF. In DNA form, the CDR3 reads TGTGCCAGCAGCCGGGACAGTCGGCAGGATGAAAAACTGTTTTTT.

The gene calls are TRBV4-1 and TRBJ1-4; D ambiguous. The germline V gene encodes CDR1 MGHRA and CDR2 YSYEKL. This CDR3 contains 16 residues. Trimming pared 0 bases from V and 0 bases from J, leaving 8 bases between. The CDR3 nucleotides read TGCGCCAGCAGCCAAGAGGGCCAGGCAACTAATGAAAAACTGTTTTTT. Encoded protein: CASSQEGQATNEKLFF.